What follows are 16 T cell receptor beta chains derived from one specimen sequenced in a study of vaccination effects on CD4 cells after COVID-19. Clones were read by immunoSEQ multiplex PCR, and TCRdb kept only the in-frame ones, dropping some. The sample yields around 81,000 clones, around 77% seen once. These receptors have no known antigen. Using viral peptide pools, the ViraFEST assay grew out antigen-specific CD4+ T cells prior to sequencing. Upon completion of 10 to 11 days in culture, CD4+ T cells were isolated. Either the BNT162b2 or mRNA-1273 vaccine was given to participants in two doses. The sample was CD4+ T cells from PBMCs cultured with HCoV-OC43 spike peptides, taken after COVID-19 vaccination. Subset indicated: HCoV-OC43 spike overlapping peptide pool stimulation. Source of these receptors: a human donor who received a COVID-19 vaccine.

The chain joins TRBV6-6 to TRBJ2-7; TRBD1 aligns across 10 bases. Unmatched junction bases numbered 10, after V lost 6 bases and J lost 2 bases. The CDR3 is 16 residues long. The germline V gene has CDR1 MNHNY and CDR2 SVGAGI (reference sequence). The CDR3 bases are TGTGCCAGCAGCCTTGCCCCGGGACAGGGGACCTACGAGCAGTACGTC. Translation gives CASSLAPGQGTYEQYV.

This clone was detected only a few times. CDR3 loop: CASSEQGTSYEQYV. The CDR3 coding sequence is TGTGCCAGCAGCGAGCAGGGGACCTCCTACGAGCAGTACGTC. The chain carries TRBV5-4 and TRBJ2-7; D perhaps matches TRBD1 (6 bases). Germline V gene data show CDR1 as SGHNT and CDR2 as YYREEE (reference sequence). The germline V and J ends were trimmed by 4 bases and 0 bases, with 11 bases remaining between them. The CDR3 has 14 residues.

The V gene is TRBV2, the J gene TRBJ2-7; 11 positions agree with TRBD1. The CDR3 covers 16 residues. Germline values: CDR1 SNHLY, CDR2 FYNNEI. The junction had 6 bases not matched to a gene; V was cut back by 2 bases and J by 3 bases. The CDR3 is CASSERRTGGFYEQYV. The CDR3 nucleotides are TGTGCCAGCAGTGAACGCCGGACAGGGGGCTTCTACGAGCAGTACGTC.

The rearrangement joins TRBV6-2 or TRBV6-3 to TRBJ2-7; 7 bases map to TRBD2. The trim removed 4 bases at V and 3 bases at J, leaving 6 bases unmatched. Germline V lookup: CDR1 MNHEY, CDR2 SVGEGT. CDR3 length: 14 amino acids. The CDR3, as DNA: TGTGCCAGCAGTTGGGCACGGGGGGACTACGAGCAGTACGTC. It is translated as CASSWARGDYEQYV.

The chain has TRBV10-3 and TRBJ1-5; unclear D gene. Germline V gene lookup returns CDR1 ENHRY and CDR2 SYGVKD. This CDR3 contains 12 residues. V lost 4 bases to trimming and J lost 2 bases, with 3 bases between them. The CDR3 nucleotides read TGTGCCATCAGTGTGGGCAATCAGCCCCAGCATTTT. It encodes CAISVGNQPQHF.

The gene calls are TRBV24-1 and TRBJ2-2; TRBD1 aligns across 7 bases. Trimming took 3 bases from V and 6 from J; bases not matched to a gene: 3. The CDR3 runs to 14 residues. Germline CDR1 reads KGHDR; CDR2 reads SFDVKD. The CDR3 loop reads CATSDPRGPGELFF. The DNA for the CDR3 is TGTGCCACCAGTGATCCTAGGGGGCCCGGGGAGCTGTTTTTT.

The count of this clone is one. V gene TRBV5-1 combines with J gene TRBJ1-2; 9 bases align to TRBD1. Looked up from germline, CDR1 is SGHRS and CDR2 is YFSETQ. The CDR3 length is 16 residues. With 2 bases clipped from V and 4 bases from J, the junction kept 9 bases outside the gene matches. CDR3 amino acids: CASSLTPGQGGYGYTF. The CDR3, as DNA: TGCGCCAGCAGCTTAACCCCGGGACAGGGTGGCTATGGCTACACCTTC.

This clone has just one count. V is TRBV6-2 or TRBV6-3 and J is TRBJ1-1, with D uncertain. Germline CDR1 MNHEY, CDR2 SVGEGT. Trimming pared 0 bases from V and 1 base from J, leaving 6 bases between. There are 14 residues in the CDR3. This CDR3 is CASSYSVWNTEAFF. DNA for the CDR3: TGTGCCAGCAGTTACTCGGTGTGGAACACTGAAGCTTTCTTT.

The V call is TRBV5-5, the J call TRBJ2-5; D ambiguous. Germline CDR1 and CDR2: SGHKS and YYEKEE (reference sequence). The V end was cut by 5 bases, the J end by 3 bases, with 11 bases between. The CDR3 loop spans 13 amino acids. The CDR3 DNA reads TGTGCCAGCAGTTCACCAGGAAAAGAGACCCAGTACTTC. Translation gives CASSSPGKETQYF.

The genes are TRBV19 and TRBJ1-1, with 12 nucleotides matching TRBD1. CDR1 is LNHDA and CDR2 is SQIVND in the germline V gene (reference sequence). After removal of 9 bases from V and 0 bases from J, the junction contained 8 bases not matched to a gene. This CDR3 is 16 amino acids long. The CDR3 here is CASRDRGLSVNTEAFF. DNA for the CDR3: TGTGCCAGCAGGGACAGGGGGCTGTCAGTGAACACTGAAGCTTTCTTT.

This chain connects TRBV6-5 to TRBJ1-4; possible D gene TRBD1, 5 bases. With 4 bases removed from V and 1 base from J, the gap between germline ends came to 10 bases. CDR3 length equals 15 residues. Germline V gene sequence: CDR1 MNHEY, CDR2 SVGAGI. CDR3 bases: TGTGCCAGCAGTTTGCGCAGGGTAACTAATGAAAAACTGTTTTTT. Translated, it gives CASSLRRVTNEKLFF.

This clone occurred once. CDR3 in amino acids: CATSDPASGNTGELFF. The CDR3 DNA sequence: TGTGCCACCAGTGACCCGGCGTCGGGGAACACCGGGGAGCTGTTTTTT. The V call is TRBV24-1, the J call TRBJ2-2; no clear D gene. The V gene's germline CDR1 is KGHDR and CDR2 SFDVKD. Trimming left V 4 bases short and J 1 base short, with 12 bases between. CDR3 length: 16 amino acids.

The chain is built from TRBV6-1 and TRBJ1-2, with 12 nucleotides matching TRBD1. The J segment lost 6 bases and the V segment lost 2 bases, leaving 4 bases of the junction unmatched. The CDR3 has 15 residues. Germline V lookup: CDR1 MNHNS, CDR2 SASEGT. The CDR3 sequence: CASSEKGQGADGYTF. The CDR3, as DNA: TGTGCCAGCAGTGAAAAGGGACAGGGGGCGGATGGCTACACCTTC.

This chain's CDR3 is CASTPRMVDRGANYGYTF. The CDR3 bases are TGTGCCAGCACCCCTAGAATGGTCGACAGGGGAGCTAACTATGGCTACACCTTC. This chain uses TRBV27 with TRBJ1-2; 8 bases are a match to TRBD1. V shed 7 bases and J 0 bases; nucleotides not matched to a gene: 16. Germline values: CDR1 MNHEY, CDR2 SMNVEV (reference sequence). The CDR3 covers 18 residues.

The chain employs TRBV28 and TRBJ1-1, with D tentatively TRBD1 (6 bases). The V and J ends lost 5 bases and 5 bases respectively, with 12 bases between them. The CDR3 has 13 amino acids. Germline assignment: CDR1 MDHEN and CDR2 SYDVKM. CDR3 protein: CASSPAGVTEAFF. As DNA, the CDR3 is TGTGCCAGCAGTCCCGCAGGGGTAACTGAAGCTTTCTTT.

This clone was seen just once. The CDR3 loop reads CASSPGTGITYEQYV. In DNA, the CDR3 is TGTGCCAGCAGCCCCGGGACAGGGATAACCTACGAGCAGTACGTC. V usage is TRBV6-4 and J usage is TRBJ2-7; 9 bases map to TRBD1. CDR3 size: 15 residues. From germline, CDR1 is MRHNA and CDR2 SNTAGT. V lost 6 bases, J lost 2 bases, and 8 bases stayed unmatched.